Only a few counts were recorded for the clone carrying this T cell receptor beta chain. The antigen remains undetermined. Primed by a sample-barcoded 5' primer and a J-beta primer mix, a second PCR proceeded for 7 to 11 cycles. All samples yielded 3 million or more CDR3-containing paired-end reads. TCRdb redid the calling of the 5' RACE reads with MiXCR, one entry per CDR3 protein. The repertoire consists of around 1,000,000 distinct CDR3 sequences, with approximately 25% occurring once and the leading ten covering around 0.75%. Roughly 10 milliliters of peripheral blood were drawn from each donor. This CDR3 spans 13 amino acids. These data come from a study of blood T cells in healthy people across ages. General study points: Across samples, TCR beta diversity tracked strongly with naive T cell percentage. Any conclusive comparison of naive versus antigen-experienced cells was prevented by using unsorted PBMCs.

The sample was also linked to a second study, of T cells of mothers and their children.

Sample: blood. The TCR originated in a girl aged 2 to 9 in good health. The rearrangement joins TRBV21-1 to TRBJ2-1. Judging by the DNA end, TRBJ2-7 fits better; the J call may be wrong. TRBV21-1 is an annotated pseudogene. In DNA, the CDR3 is TGTGCCAGCAGCCCCGTTGTAAGCGACGAGCAGTACTTC. Encoded protein: CASSPVVSDEQYF.